The 14 T cell receptor beta chains reported below all come from one sample, sequenced in a study of CD8 T cells in Susac syndrome. Random-hexamer reverse transcription was applied to about 0.45 to 1 ug RNA. TCRdb reprocessed the immunoSEQ multiplex PCR reads with MiXCR, giving one entry per CDR3 protein. The sample has some 150,000 distinct CDR3 sequences, nearly 95% seen once. The material sequenced was CD8+ T cells from PBMCs. The receptors stem from a human donor in good health.

This chain links TRBV12-3 or TRBV12-4 with TRBJ2-7; no definite D call. V lost 1 base and J lost 7, with 8 bases in between. This CDR3 has 12 residues. The chain's CDR3 is CASSLGLWEQYF. In DNA form, the CDR3 reads TGTGCCAGCAGTTTAGGTCTGTGGGAGCAGTACTTC.

This chain joins TRBV4-1 and TRBJ2-1; 8 bases map to TRBD1. J gave up 8 bases and V 0 bases, and 6 bases lay outside the gene matches. The CDR3 is 15 residues long. CDR1 is MGHRA, CDR2 YSYEKL, per germline. The CDR3 spells CASSQDQGANHEQFF. Written as DNA, the CDR3 is TGCGCCAGCAGCCAAGATCAGGGGGCTAATCATGAGCAGTTCTTC.

The chain carries TRBV7-9 and TRBJ1-1; D is undetermined. The germline gives CDR1 SEHNR, CDR2 FQNEAQ (reference sequence). The length of the CDR3 is 15 residues. Trimming left V 0 bases short and J 0 bases short, with 8 bases between. The CDR3 DNA is TGTGCCAGCAGCTTAGCTCTGACAATGAACACTGAAGCTTTCTTT. Translation: CASSLALTMNTEAFF.

V usage is TRBV6-2 or TRBV6-3 and J usage is TRBJ2-4; the match to TRBD2 covers 7 bases. This CDR3 comprises 13 residues. After removal of 6 bases from V and 3 bases from J, the junction contained 2 bases not matched to a gene. Germline V gives CDR1 MNHEY, CDR2 SVGEGT. CDR3 in amino acids: CASRTSVKNIQYF. The CDR3 coding sequence is TGTGCCAGCAGAACTAGCGTCAAAAACATTCAGTACTTC.

The chain joins TRBV27 to TRBJ2-5; 9 nucleotides match TRBD2. J was trimmed by 5 bases and V by 2 bases; bases with no gene match: 6. This CDR3 has 15 residues. Germline CDR1 is MNHEY and CDR2 is SMNVEV (reference sequence). The CDR3 DNA reads TGTGCCAGCAGTTTAGTAGCGGGAGCTTATGAGACCCAGTACTTC. It encodes CASSLVAGAYETQYF.

This chain joins TRBV20-1 and TRBJ2-7, with 9 bases fitting TRBD2. V gave up 7 bases and J gave up 5 bases; unmatched junction bases: 3. The CDR3 contains 11 residues. CDR1 is DFQATT, CDR2 SNEGSKA, per germline (reference sequence). CDR3 protein: CSVAGGDEQYF. CDR3 bases: TGCAGTGTCGCGGGAGGGGACGAGCAGTACTTC.

CDR3 sequence reads: CSAFTGTSYEQYF. The CDR3 DNA reads TGCAGTGCTTTTACCGGGACTAGCTACGAGCAGTACTTC. The chain uses TRBV20-1 and TRBJ2-7; 8 bases agree with TRBD2. The J segment lost 3 bases and the V segment lost 5 bases, leaving 6 bases of the junction unmatched. The germline V gene has CDR1 DFQATT and CDR2 SNEGSKA (reference sequence). The CDR3 extends over 13 amino acids.

The chain uses TRBV7-9 and TRBJ2-2; no definite D call. In germline, CDR1 is SEHNR, CDR2 FQNEAQ (reference sequence). The CDR3 has 15 amino acids. Between the trimmed V and J ends, which lost 5 bases and 8 bases, there was a span of 18 bases. CDR3 sequence reads: CASSPKIPSPGELFF. Here the CDR3 DNA reads TGTGCCAGCAGCCCCAAAATACCCTCCCCGGGGGAGCTGTTTTTT. The variable domain in full, completed from reference TRBV7-9 and TRBJ2-2, reads DTGVSQNPRHKITKRGQNVTFRCDPISEHNRLYWYRQTLGQGPEFLTYFQNEAQLEKSRLLSDRFSAERPKGSFSTLEIQRTEQGDSAMYLCASSPKIPSPGELFFGEGSRLTVL.

This chain joins TRBV7-2 and TRBJ2-7, with 10 nucleotides matching TRBD1. Trimming removed 6 bases from V and 3 bases from J; junction bases left unmatched: 8. CDR3 length equals 15 residues. Germline V gene lookup returns CDR1 SGHTA and CDR2 FQGNSA. CDR3 amino acids: CASRYTTGGFYEQYF. The CDR3 DNA is TGTGCCAGCAGATACACGACAGGGGGCTTCTACGAGCAGTACTTC.

V gene TRBV27 combines with J gene TRBJ2-7; D tentatively reads TRBD1 or TRBD2 (5 bases each). Germline loops: CDR1 MNHEY, CDR2 SMNVEV (reference sequence). Trimming removed 2 bases at V and 3 bases at J, with 14 bases between. CDR3 size: 15 residues. The CDR3 DNA follows: TGTGCCAGCAGTTTAGAACAGTCGGGGCTCTACGAGCAGTACTTC. Protein sequence: CASSLEQSGLYEQYF.

This clonotype turned up a few times. V gene TRBV7-8 combines with J gene TRBJ2-2; D gene unclear. Between the trimmed V and J ends, which lost 1 base and 7 bases, there was a span of 7 bases. Germline V gene sequence: CDR1 SGHVS, CDR2 FQNEAQ. The CDR3 covers 13 residues. The CDR3 DNA is TGTGCCAGCAGCTTAGGAGTGAGCGGGGAGCTGTTTTTT. Amino acid sequence: CASSLGVSGELFF. Full variable domain (outside the CDR3, taken from reference TRBV7-8 and TRBJ2-2): GAGVSQSPRYKVAKRGQDVALRCDPISGHVSLFWYQQALGQGPEFLTYFQNEAQLDKSGLPSDRFFAERPEGSVSTLKIQRTQQEDSAVYLCASSLGVSGELFFGEGSRLTVL.

The rearrangement joins TRBV30 to TRBJ1-4; D gene unclear. Per germline, CDR1 GTSNPN and CDR2 SVGIG (reference sequence). V was trimmed by 4 bases and J by 2 bases, leaving 14 bases between them. CDR3 length equals 15 residues. Here the CDR3 reads CAWNYGIRTNEKLFF. The DNA for the CDR3 is TGTGCCTGGAACTACGGGATTCGGACTAATGAAAAACTGTTTTTT.

The chain couples TRBV7-9 to TRBJ2-7; the match to TRBD2 covers 11 bases. CDR3 length: 16 residues. From germline, CDR1 is SEHNR and CDR2 FQNEAQ (reference sequence). With 1 base clipped from V and 6 bases from J, the junction kept 8 bases outside the gene matches. The CDR3 loop is CASSLGEELAGGEQYF. The CDR3 DNA follows: TGTGCCAGCAGCTTAGGGGAGGAGCTAGCGGGAGGCGAGCAGTACTTC.

V usage is TRBV12-3 or TRBV12-4 and J usage is TRBJ2-7, with a weak D call TRBD1 (6 bases). With 6 bases removed from V and 3 bases from J, the gap between germline ends came to 18 bases. This CDR3 comprises 15 residues. CDR3 in DNA: TGTGCCAGCAGCTACCAGGGGATCCACAACTACGAGCAGTACTTC. Translating it yields CASSYQGIHNYEQYF.